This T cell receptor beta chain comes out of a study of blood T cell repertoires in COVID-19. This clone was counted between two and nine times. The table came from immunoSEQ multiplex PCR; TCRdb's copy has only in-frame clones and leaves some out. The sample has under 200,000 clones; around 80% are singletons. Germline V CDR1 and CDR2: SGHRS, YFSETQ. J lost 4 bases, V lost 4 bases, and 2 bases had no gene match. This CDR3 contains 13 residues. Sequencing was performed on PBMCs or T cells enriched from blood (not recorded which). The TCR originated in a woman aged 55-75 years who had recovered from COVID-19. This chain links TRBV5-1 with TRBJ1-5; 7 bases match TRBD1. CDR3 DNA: TGCGCCAGCAGCCTACAGGGGAATCAGCCCCAGCATTTT. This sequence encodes CASSLQGNQPQHF.